The rows below give T cell receptor beta chains drawn from one sample of a study of CD8+ T cells in alopecia areata. Clones were sequenced by immunoSEQ multiplex PCR, and TCRdb holds only the in-frame ones, with some missing. The sample contains under 300,000 clones, 60% of which appear only once. The source was CD4+ T cells sorted from blood, collected at roughly week 53, from a patient treated with tofacitinib. The receptor set was obtained from a human donor with alopecia areata. The conserved cysteine and the conserved F or W are not part of the CDR3 here.

TRBJ1-1 TRBV18 ASSQIPPNTLGGPYTEAF
TRBJ1-5 TRBV2 ASRGQGAYQPQH
TRBJ1-2 TRBV6-6 ATFGQQLYGYT
TRBJ2-1 TRBV29-1 SAQYRVSYNEQF
TRBJ2-5 TRBV5-6 ASSRGQGETQY
TRBJ2-2 TRBV4-3 ASSQPTSTRPNTGELF
TRBJ2-3 TRBV5-1 ASRRSSTDTQY
TRBJ2-7 TRBV2 ASRLPGQVFEQY
TRBJ2-1 TRBV7-2 ASSLGGPRSYNEQF
TRBJ1-1 TRBV25-1 ASSEGGRTEAF
TRBJ1-1 TRBV27 ASSTRAGLYTEAF
TRBJ2-1 TRBV29-1 SARVQYENEQF
TRBJ1-3 TRBV30 AWSLTTGYGNTIY
TRBJ2-7 TRBV7-2 ASSLVPVEQY
TRBJ1-5 TRBV2 ASSGQGGRNQPQH
TRBJ2-5 TRBV4-3 ASSPATGLETQY
TRBJ2-1 TRBV7-3 ASSLVSSDEQF
TRBJ1-6 TRBV27 ASSPRQGNSPLH
TRBJ2-6 TRBV30 AWSEGITWANVLT
TRBJ2-3 TRBV2 ASSRADTDTQY
TRBJ2-3 TRBV6-5 ASGSQGYTDTQY
TRBJ1-4 TRBV29-1 SVGQPAEKLF
TRBJ2-1 TRBV5-1 ASSTGTGSYNEQF
TRBJ1-5 TRBV19 ALDGTFFSNQPQH
TRBJ2-5 TRBV9 ASSVAGTGGETQY
TRBJ2-1 TRBV27 ASKTGGERGKQF
TRBJ2-5 TRBV9 ASSVALGGSGQETQY
TRBJ2-1 TRBV11-2 ASSLTAVHNEQF
TRBJ1-2 TRBV7-3 ASSETGEANYGYT